This T cell receptor beta chain was recorded in a study of monozygotic twins with inflammatory bowel disease. After re-calling the 5' RACE reads, TCRdb lists one entry per CDR3 protein, DNA absent. The table for this sample gives 150,000 or so distinct CDR3 sequences. A remark on this clonotype: Its antigen is still unknown.

The length of the CDR3 is 14 residues. In germline, CDR1 is SGHAT, CDR2 FQNNGV. Study-level results: Fewer clonotypes were shared with others by IBD patients than by healthy twins, especially with disease activity.

This chain joins TRBV11-2 and TRBJ2-1; the D gene TCRdb calls, TRBD1, cannot be checked with no DNA. This sequence was found in a human donor with ulcerative colitis or Crohn's disease, or a healthy co-twin of an affected twin (not recorded which). Sequencing was done on a sample of blood. CDR3 sequence: CASSLTDSSNEQFF.